The present T cell receptor (beta chain) was sequenced within a study of cytomegalovirus exposure and HLA in healthy donors. Points on this clone: Its antigen is currently unknown.

Study observations and caveats: In a later analysis, TCR beta V- and J-gene trimming showed a link to a missense DCLRE1C variant.

Use of 60 Vbeta and 13 Jbeta primers characterized the PCR. Assay used: immunoSEQ multiplex PCR; TCRdb lists only in-frame clones, some missing. Altogether about 80,000 clones are present, less than 80% being singletons, with the ten largest covering more than 2%. The CDR3 loop spans 15 amino acids. Deletions cut 1 base from V and 4 bases from J, with 13 bases between. The germline V gene has CDR1 SGHAT and CDR2 FQNNGV. The chain has TRBV11-2 and TRBJ1-2; no clear D. Sequenced sample: PBMCs. The receptor's source is a man younger than 45 in good health and CMV-seronegative. CDR3 sequence (DNA): TGTGCCAGCAGCTTAGGTGTGGGAGAGAGCTATGGCTACACCTTC. Its translation: CASSLGVGESYGYTF.